Below, 32 T cell receptor beta chains from the same sample are listed, as sequenced in a study of T cell changes during pregnancy in multiple sclerosis. TCRdb's table, derived via immunoSEQ multiplex PCR, lists solely in-frame clones and lacks some. The data show just over 35,000 clones, 93% seen once. The sequencing here drew on CD4+ T cells from peripheral blood mononuclear cells, taken in the first trimester of pregnancy. The receptors originated from a female donor with multiple sclerosis, enrolled in a pregnancy study.

In its sample, this clone was seen once. Other nucleotide sequences in the sample specify the same CDR3. The CDR3 is CSARTTYEQYF. In nucleotides, the CDR3 is TGCAGTGCTCGGACTACCTACGAGCAGTACTTC. The chain couples TRBV20-1 to TRBJ2-7; a possible D gene is TRBD2 (6 bases). V was shortened by 5 bases and J by 2 bases, with 7 bases between the two germline ends. Germline V CDR1 and CDR2: DFQATT, SNEGSKA (reference sequence). The CDR3 has 11 amino acids.

V gene TRBV19 combines with J gene TRBJ2-7; D is unclear. V was cut by 4 bases and J by 6 bases, with 13 bases left in between. The CDR3 covers 13 residues. The germline V gene encodes CDR1 LNHDA and CDR2 SQIVND (reference sequence). The CDR3 protein is CASSNLLGAEQYF. CDR3 nucleotide sequence: TGTGCCAGTAGTAACCTCCTGGGCGCCGAGCAGTACTTC.

J is TRBJ1-4 and V is TRBV18; 7 positions agree with TRBD1. CDR1 and CDR2 from the germline V gene are KGHSH and LQKENI. The CDR3 is 15 amino acids. Trimming took 3 bases from V and 5 from J; bases not matched to a gene: 6. The CDR3 spells CASSPTGTENEKLFF. The CDR3 coding sequence is TGTGCCAGCTCACCTACCGGGACAGAAAATGAAAAACTGTTTTTT. The full variable domain, in which reference TRBV18 and TRBJ1-4 provide the parts outside the CDR3, is NAGVMQNPRHLVRRRGQEARLRCSPMKGHSHVYWYRQLPEEGLKFMVYLQKENIIDESGMPKERFSAEFPKEGPSILRIQQVVRGDSAAYFCASSPTGTENEKLFFGSGTQLSVL.

The chain employs TRBV2 and TRBJ2-1, with TRBD1 matching over 8 bases. CDR1 is SNHLY and CDR2 is FYNNEI in the germline V gene. V lost 4 bases to trimming and J lost 2 bases; unmatched junction nucleotides: 4. This CDR3 region has 15 residues. The CDR3 region is CASSVPGGAYNEQFF. The CDR3 DNA follows: TGTGCCAGCAGTGTGCCAGGGGGCGCCTACAATGAGCAGTTCTTC.

The DNA for the CDR3 is TGTGCCAGCAGCTTGAATACAGGGGGCGTATACTTCTTC. The encoded protein is CASSLNTGGVYFF. The chain has TRBV7-6 and TRBJ2-1, with TRBD1 matching over 9 bases. V was clipped by 3 bases and J by 16 bases; unmatched bases: 10. The CDR3 has 13 amino acids. Per germline, CDR1 SGHVS and CDR2 FNYEAQ. Using reference TRBV7-6 and TRBJ2-1 for the parts outside the CDR3, the full variable domain is GAGVSQSPRYKVTKRGQDVALRCDPISGHVSLYWYRQALGQGPEFLTYFNYEAQQDKSGLPNDRFSAERPEGSISTLTIQRTEQRDSAMYRCASSLNTGGVYFFGPGTRLTVL.

The chain joins TRBV9 to TRBJ2-1, with 8 bases identical to TRBD2. This CDR3 contains 15 residues. The germline gives CDR1 SGDLS, CDR2 YYNGEE. J lost 10 bases, V lost 7 bases, and 16 bases had no gene match. Here the CDR3 reads CASHPRLAGGREQFF. CDR3 DNA sequence: TGTGCCAGCCACCCCCGTTTGGCGGGAGGACGAGAGCAGTTCTTC. Variable domain in full (rest from reference TRBV9 and TRBJ2-1): DSGVTQTPKHLITATGQRVTLRCSPRSGDLSVYWYQQSLDQGLQFLIQYYNGEERAKGNILERFSAQQFPDLHSELNLSSLELGDSALYFCASHPRLAGGREQFFGPGTRLTVL.

The chain's CDR3 is CASSQDAGGFNQPQHF. The CDR3 DNA reads TGCGCCAGCAGCCAAGATGCAGGGGGTTTCAATCAGCCCCAGCATTTT. The genes are TRBV4-3 and TRBJ1-5; 7 nucleotides match TRBD1. The CDR3 consists of 16 residues. With 0 bases clipped from V and 3 bases from J, the junction kept 5 bases outside the gene matches. The germline gives CDR1 LGHNA, CDR2 YSLEER.

The genes are TRBV18 and TRBJ2-2, with 14 bases identical to TRBD2. Germline-derived CDR1 and CDR2 are KGHSH and LQKENI. CDR3 length: 16 amino acids. Unmatched junction bases numbered 4, after V lost 3 bases and J lost 7 bases. The CDR3 nucleotides read TGTGCCAGCTCACCGGGACTAGCGGGAGATATCGGGGAGCTGTTTTTT. This sequence encodes CASSPGLAGDIGELFF. Combining the CDR3 with reference TRBV18 and TRBJ2-2 gives the whole variable domain NAGVMQNPRHLVRRRGQEARLRCSPMKGHSHVYWYRQLPEEGLKFMVYLQKENIIDESGMPKERFSAEFPKEGPSILRIQQVVRGDSAAYFCASSPGLAGDIGELFFGEGSRLTVL.

J is TRBJ1-3 and V is TRBV18; tentatively, D is TRBD1 (5 bases). Trimming cost V 1 base and J 3 bases, with 13 bases left between them. The CDR3 sequence is 16 residues long. The germline gives CDR1 KGHSH, CDR2 LQKENI. CDR3 bases: TGTGCCAGCTCACCACGGGGACTGTCGGATGGAAACACCATATATTTT. Protein sequence: CASSPRGLSDGNTIYF.

This clone was observed a single time. The gene calls are TRBV4-2 and TRBJ2-3; TRBD2 agrees at 15 bases. Germline CDR1 reads LGHNA; CDR2 reads YNFKEQ. The CDR3 loop spans 20 amino acids. V shed 1 base, J shed 3 bases, and the junction held 11 bases outside the gene matches. DNA for the CDR3: TGTGCCAGCAGCCAAGGGCCTGGACTAGCGGGAGGGCCGGGTACAGATACGCAGTATTTT. Protein sequence: CASSQGPGLAGGPGTDTQYF.

The rearrangement uses TRBV7-6 and TRBJ2-3, with 7 bases lining up with TRBD1. The CDR3 loop spans 14 amino acids. With 8 bases clipped from V and 5 bases from J, the junction kept 10 bases outside the gene matches. From germline, CDR1 is SGHVS and CDR2 FNYEAQ. CDR3 nucleotides: TGTGCCAGCTCCAGAGGGGGCACGGTAGATACGCAGTATTTT. This codes for CASSRGGTVDTQYF.

This chain links TRBV19 with TRBJ2-5; D call uncertain. The CDR3 sequence is 11 residues long. V lost 9 bases and J 0 bases, leaving 5 bases between the germline ends. The germline V gene has CDR1 LNHDA and CDR2 SQIVND (reference sequence). CDR3 bases: TGTGCCAGCCGGGACCAAGAGACCCAGTACTTC. It translates to CASRDQETQYF.

The chain couples TRBV28 to TRBJ2-6; D uncertain. Trimming pared 2 bases from V and 2 bases from J, leaving 7 bases between. Per germline, CDR1 MDHEN and CDR2 SYDVKM. This CDR3 has 15 residues. As DNA, the CDR3 is TGTGCCAGCAGTTTAGCTGGCACTGGGGCCAACGTCCTGACTTTC. Encoded protein: CASSLAGTGANVLTF.

The CDR3: CASSYSRLNRPQHF. CDR3 coding DNA: TGTGCCAGCAGTTACTCCAGATTGAACAGACCCCAGCATTTT. V usage is TRBV6-5 and J usage is TRBJ1-5; D is unclear. Germline V gene sequence: CDR1 MNHEY, CDR2 SVGAGI. Trimming took off 0 bases at V and 10 bases at J, with 13 bases between the two ends. The CDR3 is 14 amino acids.

This chain links TRBV7-6 with TRBJ2-7; 12 nucleotides match TRBD2. After removal of 5 bases from V and 7 bases from J, the junction contained 15 bases not matched to a gene. The germline CDR1 and CDR2 sequences are SGHVS and FNYEAQ. This CDR3 is 17 amino acids long. The CDR3 DNA reads TGTGCCAGCAGCCGCTTGAGGTCTAGCGGGGGGGCCGGAGAGCAGTACTTC. It translates to CASSRLRSSGGAGEQYF. The variable domain in full, completed from reference TRBV7-6 and TRBJ2-7, reads GAGVSQSPRYKVTKRGQDVALRCDPISGHVSLYWYRQALGQGPEFLTYFNYEAQQDKSGLPNDRFSAERPEGSISTLTIQRTEQRDSAMYRCASSRLRSSGGAGEQYFGPGTRLTVT.

Here the CDR3 DNA reads TGTGCCAGCAGCTGGGGGACAGCTCCCTCCTATAATTCACCCCTCCACTTT. It specifies CASSWGTAPSYNSPLHF. The chain joins TRBV7-6 to TRBJ1-6; the match to TRBD1 covers 7 bases. CDR3 length: 17 amino acids. The germline CDR1 and CDR2 sequences are SGHVS and FNYEAQ. V was pared by 4 bases and J by 0 bases, with 6 bases of the junction left unmatched.

In its sample, this clone was seen once. The V call is TRBV11-1, the J call TRBJ2-5, with D possibly TRBD1 on 5 matching bases. The CDR3 totals 14 residues. CDR1 SGHAT and CDR2 FQDESV come from the germline V gene (reference sequence). V was shortened by 5 bases and J by 4 bases, with 14 bases between the two germline ends. This CDR3 is CASSRRVGPETQYF. The DNA of the CDR3 is TGTGCCAGCAGCCGCAGGGTCGGCCCAGAGACCCAGTACTTC.

The chain has TRBV4-2 and TRBJ2-7; D is perhaps TRBD2 (6 bases). Germline CDR1 LGHNA, CDR2 YNFKEQ. V lost 0 bases and J lost 6, with 15 bases in between. The CDR3 loop spans 15 amino acids. CDR3 amino acids: CASSQDTGASAEQYF. CDR3 bases: TGTGCCAGCAGCCAAGATACTGGGGCTAGCGCCGAGCAGTACTTC.

The rearrangement links TRBV28 to TRBJ1-5; 7 positions agree with TRBD1. The ends lost 6 bases at V and 4 bases at J; junction bases unmatched: 6. The CDR3 has 14 amino acids. Germline V gene sequence: CDR1 MDHEN, CDR2 SYDVKM. In DNA, the CDR3 is TGTGCCAGCAGCCCGGGACAGAGGAATCAGCCCCAGCATTTT. Protein sequence: CASSPGQRNQPQHF.

This chain joins TRBV7-3 and TRBJ1-2, with a weak D call TRBD1 (6 bases). V was clipped by 5 bases and J by 3 bases, with 16 bases between them. Germline CDR1 is SGHTA and CDR2 is FQGTGA. The CDR3 is 15 amino acids. This chain's CDR3 is CASSPNGTPDYGYTF. CDR3 coding DNA: TGTGCCAGCAGCCCAAATGGGACACCTGACTATGGCTACACCTTC.

The chain employs TRBV2 and TRBJ2-1, with 8 bases identical to TRBD1. Germline assignment: CDR1 SNHLY and CDR2 FYNNEI. This CDR3 has 15 amino acids. Trimming removed 7 bases from V and 2 bases from J; junction bases left unmatched: 7. The CDR3 loop is CASMLGTGPYNEQFF. The DNA of the CDR3 is TGTGCCAGCATGCTCGGGACAGGACCCTACAATGAGCAGTTCTTC.

The chain employs TRBV7-2 and TRBJ2-7; possibly TRBD2 for D (5 bases). CDR1 and CDR2 (germline): SGHTA, FQGNSA. This CDR3 has 14 residues. V shed 0 bases and J shed 4 bases, with 10 bases lying between them. The CDR3 bases are TGTGCCAGCAGCTTAGCCGAGGGTAGATACGAGCAGTACTTC. Protein sequence: CASSLAEGRYEQYF.

This clone was detected once. The V and J genes are TRBV18 and TRBJ2-2, with 7 bases identical to TRBD1. Trimming removed 3 bases from V and 4 bases from J; junction bases left unmatched: 2. The germline CDR1 and CDR2 sequences are KGHSH and LQKENI. The CDR3 has 14 residues. CDR3 in DNA: TGTGCCAGCTCACCGGGACAGACCACCGGGGAGCTGTTTTTT. Translating gives CASSPGQTTGELFF.

A single count supports this clone. CDR3 residues: CASTRTGGNSPLHF. The CDR3, as DNA: TGTGCCAGCACCCGGACAGGGGGTAATTCACCCCTCCACTTT. The rearrangement links TRBV6-1 to TRBJ1-6; 10 bases match TRBD1. V was clipped by 7 bases and J by 6 bases; unmatched bases: 3. The CDR3 has 14 residues. Looked up from germline, CDR1 is MNHNS and CDR2 is SASEGT.

The V call is TRBV28, the J call TRBJ2-1, with D perhaps TRBD1 (6 bases). Germline V gene lookup returns CDR1 MDHEN and CDR2 SYDVKM. The CDR3 runs 17 residues. V lost 4 bases, J lost 0 bases, and 16 bases lay in between. CDR3 sequence: CASSSIWGRSSYNEQFF. DNA of the CDR3: TGTGCCAGCAGTTCCATTTGGGGGCGAAGCTCCTACAATGAGCAGTTCTTC.

V gene TRBV7-8 combines with J gene TRBJ2-2; 8 bases agree with TRBD1. CDR3 size: 16 residues. Germline lookup yields CDR1 SGHVS and CDR2 FQNEAQ. V lost 5 bases and J lost 0; bases outside the gene matches: 5. CDR3 bases: TGTGCCAGCAGCACCTGGACAGGGTCGAACACCGGGGAGCTGTTTTTT. This codes for CASSTWTGSNTGELFF.

The chain is built from TRBV7-3 and TRBJ2-1; 11 positions match TRBD2. The junction had 8 bases not matched to a gene; V was cut back by 1 base and J by 3 bases. The CDR3 extends over 18 amino acids. Germline CDR1 is SGHTA and CDR2 is FQGTGA. CDR3 region: CASSLRPIAGGIYNEQFF. The CDR3 DNA reads as TGTGCCAGCAGCTTAAGGCCTATAGCGGGAGGGATCTACAATGAGCAGTTCTTC.

The chain has TRBV9 and TRBJ1-1; D perhaps matches TRBD1 (5 bases). Germline loops: CDR1 SGDLS, CDR2 YYNGEE. Trimming took 2 bases from V and 1 from J, leaving 12 bases between them. The CDR3 extends over 15 amino acids. CDR3 in amino acids: CASSVSPRANTEAFF. CDR3 nucleotide sequence: TGTGCCAGCAGCGTTAGCCCCAGGGCGAACACTGAAGCTTTCTTT.

The rearrangement joins TRBV5-8 to TRBJ2-5, with a tentative D call TRBD2 (7 bases). The V gene's germline CDR1 is SGHTS and CDR2 YDEGEE. V lost 2 bases and J 2 bases, leaving 13 bases between the germline ends. The CDR3 has 15 amino acids. CDR3 residues: CASSLGQRGQETQYF. CDR3 coding DNA: TGTGCCAGCAGCTTAGGACAGCGGGGTCAAGAGACCCAGTACTTC.

J is TRBJ2-1 and V is TRBV27, with D uncertain. Germline loops: CDR1 MNHEY, CDR2 SMNVEV (reference sequence). Between the trimmed V and J ends, which lost 3 bases and 7 bases, there was a span of 7 bases. The CDR3 extends over 12 amino acids. CDR3 loop: CASSFLGNEQFF. The CDR3 nucleotides read TGTGCCAGCAGTTTTCTCGGGAATGAGCAGTTCTTC.

This clone occurred once. This CDR3 reads CSVSDRLNTEAFF. CDR3 nucleotide sequence: TGCAGCGTTAGCGACAGACTGAACACTGAAGCTTTCTTT. The rearrangement uses TRBV29-1 and TRBJ1-1, with D possibly being TRBD1 (5 bases). This CDR3 contains 13 residues. The V gene lost 5 bases and the J gene lost 0 bases, with 10 bases spanning the gap. CDR1 is SQVTM, CDR2 ANQGSEA, per germline.

The rearrangement links TRBV7-9 to TRBJ2-5; 10 bases are shared with TRBD1. This CDR3 is 16 amino acids long. Germline assignment: CDR1 SEHNR and CDR2 FQNEAQ (reference sequence). The trim removed 3 bases at V and 4 bases at J, leaving 8 bases unmatched. The CDR3 DNA follows: TGTGCCAGCAGCTTGAGGACAGGGGGACGTAGAGAGACCCAGTACTTC. The encoded protein is CASSLRTGGRRETQYF.